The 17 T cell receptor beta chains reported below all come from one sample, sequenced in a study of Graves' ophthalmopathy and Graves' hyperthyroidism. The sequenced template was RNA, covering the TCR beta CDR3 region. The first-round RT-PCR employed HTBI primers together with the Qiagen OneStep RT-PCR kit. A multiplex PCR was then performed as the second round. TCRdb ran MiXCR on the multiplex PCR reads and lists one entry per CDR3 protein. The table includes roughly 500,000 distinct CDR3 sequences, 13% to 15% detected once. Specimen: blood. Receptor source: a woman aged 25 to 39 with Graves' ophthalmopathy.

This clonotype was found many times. The CDR3 region is CASSEGDSYEQYF. The CDR3 DNA sequence: TGTGCCAGCAGTGAAGGAGACTCCTACGAGCAGTACTTC. The rearrangement uses TRBV2 and TRBJ2-7; D uncertain. The CDR3 contains 13 residues. Germline CDR1 and CDR2: SNHLY and FYNNEI. V dropped 1 base and J dropped 0 bases, with 4 bases sitting between them.

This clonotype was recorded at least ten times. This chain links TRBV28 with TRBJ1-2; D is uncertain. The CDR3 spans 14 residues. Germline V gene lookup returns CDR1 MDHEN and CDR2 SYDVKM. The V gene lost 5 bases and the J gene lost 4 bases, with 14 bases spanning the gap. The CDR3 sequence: CASSHLSGPYGYTF. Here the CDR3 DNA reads TGTGCCAGCAGTCACCTGTCGGGCCCCTATGGCTACACCTTC.

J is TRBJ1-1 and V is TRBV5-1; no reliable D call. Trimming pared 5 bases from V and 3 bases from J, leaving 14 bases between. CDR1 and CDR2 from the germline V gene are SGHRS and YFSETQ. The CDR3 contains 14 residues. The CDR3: CASRGGSSYTEAFF. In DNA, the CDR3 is TGCGCCAGCAGAGGCGGCAGCTCTTACACTGAAGCTTTCTTT.

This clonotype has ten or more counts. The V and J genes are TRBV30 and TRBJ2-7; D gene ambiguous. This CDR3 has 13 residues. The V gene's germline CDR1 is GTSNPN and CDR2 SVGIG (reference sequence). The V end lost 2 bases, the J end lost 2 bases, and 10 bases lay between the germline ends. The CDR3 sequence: CAWSRRFAYEQYF. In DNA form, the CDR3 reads TGTGCCTGGAGTAGACGATTTGCCTACGAGCAGTACTTC.

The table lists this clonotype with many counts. The CDR3 region is CASSLTETGELFF. The CDR3 DNA sequence: TGTGCCAGCAGCTTAACGGAGACCGGGGAGCTGTTTTTT. The chain couples TRBV7-8 to TRBJ2-2; D is uncertain. In germline, CDR1 is SGHVS, CDR2 FQNEAQ. The CDR3 is 13 amino acids. V lost 2 bases to trimming and J lost 5 bases, with 6 bases between them.

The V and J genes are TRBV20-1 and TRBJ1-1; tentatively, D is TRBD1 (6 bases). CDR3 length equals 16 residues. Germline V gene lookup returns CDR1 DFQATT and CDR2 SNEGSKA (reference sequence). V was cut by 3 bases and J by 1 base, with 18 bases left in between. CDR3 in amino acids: CSASGKRRGTNTEAFF. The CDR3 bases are TGCAGTGCTAGCGGAAAACGCAGGGGAACGAACACTGAAGCTTTCTTT.

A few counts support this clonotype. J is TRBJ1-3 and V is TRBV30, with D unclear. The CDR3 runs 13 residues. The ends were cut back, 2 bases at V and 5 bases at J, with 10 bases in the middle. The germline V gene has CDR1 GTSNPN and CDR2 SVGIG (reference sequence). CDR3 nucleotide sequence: TGTGCCTGGAGTTCTGACACGAGAAACACCATATATTTT. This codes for CAWSSDTRNTIYF.

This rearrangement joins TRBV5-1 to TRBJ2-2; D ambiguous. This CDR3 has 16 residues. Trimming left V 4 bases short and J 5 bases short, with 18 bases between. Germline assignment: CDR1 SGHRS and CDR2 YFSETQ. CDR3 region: CASSPGLTVTTGELFF. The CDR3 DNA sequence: TGCGCCAGCAGCCCGGGTTTGACTGTTACTACCGGGGAGCTGTTTTTT.

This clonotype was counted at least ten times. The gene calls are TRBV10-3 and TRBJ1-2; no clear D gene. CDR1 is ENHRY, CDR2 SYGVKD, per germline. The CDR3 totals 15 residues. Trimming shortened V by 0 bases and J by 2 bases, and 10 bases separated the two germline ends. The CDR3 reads CAISESAGENYGYTF. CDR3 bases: TGTGCCATCAGTGAGTCGGCCGGTGAGAACTATGGCTACACCTTC.

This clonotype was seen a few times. For the CDR3, the DNA is TGTGCCAGCAGCCAAGAGCAAGAGACCCAGTACTTC. It codes for CASSQEQETQYF. The V gene is TRBV3-1, the J gene TRBJ2-5; D unresolved. V lost 0 bases and J lost 2, with 1 base in between. The CDR3 is made up of 12 amino acids. Germline assignment: CDR1 LGHDT and CDR2 YNNKEL (reference sequence).

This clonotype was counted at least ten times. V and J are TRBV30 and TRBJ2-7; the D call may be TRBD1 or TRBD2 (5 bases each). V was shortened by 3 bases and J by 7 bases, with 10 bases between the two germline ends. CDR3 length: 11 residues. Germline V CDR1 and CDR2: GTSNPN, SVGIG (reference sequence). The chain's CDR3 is CAWRGTGEQYF. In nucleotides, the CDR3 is TGTGCCTGGAGGGGGACCGGGGAGCAGTACTTC.

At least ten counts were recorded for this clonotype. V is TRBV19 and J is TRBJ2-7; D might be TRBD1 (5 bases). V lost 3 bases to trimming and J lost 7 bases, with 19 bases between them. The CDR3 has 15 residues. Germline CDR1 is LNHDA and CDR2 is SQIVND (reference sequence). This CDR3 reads CASSIGGAPTREQYF. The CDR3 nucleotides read TGTGCCAGTAGTATTGGTGGGGCACCTACTCGGGAGCAGTACTTC.

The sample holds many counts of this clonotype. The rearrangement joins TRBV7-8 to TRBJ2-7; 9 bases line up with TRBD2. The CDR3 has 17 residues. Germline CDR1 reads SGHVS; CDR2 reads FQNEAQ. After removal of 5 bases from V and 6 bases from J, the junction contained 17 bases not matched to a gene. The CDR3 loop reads CASSAPGASRAGGEQYF. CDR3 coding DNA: TGTGCCAGCAGCGCCCCAGGGGCCTCTAGAGCGGGAGGCGAGCAGTACTTC.

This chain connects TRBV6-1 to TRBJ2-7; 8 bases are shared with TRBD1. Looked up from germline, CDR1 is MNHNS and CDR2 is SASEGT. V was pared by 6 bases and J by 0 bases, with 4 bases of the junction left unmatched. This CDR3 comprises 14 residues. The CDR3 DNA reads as TGTGCCAGCAGACTTACAGGGGGCTCCTACGAGCAGTACTTC. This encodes CASRLTGGSYEQYF.

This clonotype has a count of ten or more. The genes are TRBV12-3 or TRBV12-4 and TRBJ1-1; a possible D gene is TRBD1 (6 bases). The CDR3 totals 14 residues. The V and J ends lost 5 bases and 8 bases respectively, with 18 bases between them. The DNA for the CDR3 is TGTGCCAGCAGTACCACCGGGGGGCTCGCCGAAGCTTTCTTT. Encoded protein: CASSTTGGLAEAFF.

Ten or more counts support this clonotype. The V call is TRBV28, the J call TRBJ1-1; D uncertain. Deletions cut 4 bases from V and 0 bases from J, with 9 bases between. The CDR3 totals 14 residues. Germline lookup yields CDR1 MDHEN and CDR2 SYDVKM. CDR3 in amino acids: CASSSPPMNTEAFF. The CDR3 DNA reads TGTGCCAGCAGTTCCCCGCCCATGAACACTGAAGCTTTCTTT.

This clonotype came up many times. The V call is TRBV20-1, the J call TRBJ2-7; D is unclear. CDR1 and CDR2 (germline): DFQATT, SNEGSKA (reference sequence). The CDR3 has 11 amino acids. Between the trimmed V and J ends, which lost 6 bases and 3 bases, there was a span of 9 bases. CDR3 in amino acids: CSAQDHYEQYF. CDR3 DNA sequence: TGCAGTGCCCAGGACCACTACGAGCAGTACTTC.